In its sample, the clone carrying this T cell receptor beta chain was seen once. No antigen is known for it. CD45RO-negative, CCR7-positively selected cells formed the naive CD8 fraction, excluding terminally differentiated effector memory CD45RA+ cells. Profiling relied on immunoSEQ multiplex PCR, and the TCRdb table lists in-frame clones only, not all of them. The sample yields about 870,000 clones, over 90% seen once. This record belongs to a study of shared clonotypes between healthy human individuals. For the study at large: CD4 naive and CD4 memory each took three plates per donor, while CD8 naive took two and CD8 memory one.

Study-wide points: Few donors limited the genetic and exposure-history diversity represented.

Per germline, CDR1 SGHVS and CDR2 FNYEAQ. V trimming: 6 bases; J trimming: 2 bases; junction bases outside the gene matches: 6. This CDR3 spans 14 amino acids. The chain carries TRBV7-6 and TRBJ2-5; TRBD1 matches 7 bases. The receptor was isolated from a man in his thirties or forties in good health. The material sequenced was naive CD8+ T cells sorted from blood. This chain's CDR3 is CASRHTQGQETQYF. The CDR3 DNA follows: TGTGCCAGCAGACATACACAGGGGCAAGAGACCCAGTACTTC.